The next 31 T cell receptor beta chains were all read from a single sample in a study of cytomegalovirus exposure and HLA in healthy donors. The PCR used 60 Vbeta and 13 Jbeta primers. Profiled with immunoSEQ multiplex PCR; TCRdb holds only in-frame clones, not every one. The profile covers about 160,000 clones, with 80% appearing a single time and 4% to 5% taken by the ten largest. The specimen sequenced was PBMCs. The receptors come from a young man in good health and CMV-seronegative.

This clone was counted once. This CDR3 is CASSLWSRVNQPQHF. The CDR3 nucleotides are TGTGCCAGCAGTTTGTGGAGCAGGGTCAATCAGCCCCAGCATTTT. The V and J genes are TRBV28 and TRBJ1-5; D may be TRBD1 (5 bases). The germline gives CDR1 MDHEN, CDR2 SYDVKM. Trimming took off 3 bases at V and 3 bases at J, with 12 bases between the two ends. This CDR3 is 15 amino acids long.

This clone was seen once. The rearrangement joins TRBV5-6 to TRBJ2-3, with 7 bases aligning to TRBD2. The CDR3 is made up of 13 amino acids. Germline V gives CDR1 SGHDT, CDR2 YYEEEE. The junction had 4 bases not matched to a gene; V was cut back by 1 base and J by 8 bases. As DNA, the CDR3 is TGTGCCAGCAGCTTGCTAGCGGAGCCTACGCAGTATTTT. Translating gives CASSLLAEPTQYF.

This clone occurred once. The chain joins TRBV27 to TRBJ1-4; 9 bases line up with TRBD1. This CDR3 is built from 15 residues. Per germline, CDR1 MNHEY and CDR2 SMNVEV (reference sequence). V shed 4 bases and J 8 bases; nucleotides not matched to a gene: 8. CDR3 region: CASSSTGGGTEKLFF. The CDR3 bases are TGTGCCAGCAGTTCGACAGGGGGAGGGACCGAAAAACTGTTTTTT.

This CDR3 is CASSSSSYEQYF. CDR3 in DNA: TGTGCCAGCAGTTCTAGCTCCTACGAGCAGTACTTC. The J gene is TRBJ2-7, the V gene TRBV27; D is unclear. Germline lookup yields CDR1 MNHEY and CDR2 SMNVEV (reference sequence). Trimming cost V 4 bases and J 0 bases, with 4 bases left between them. The CDR3 consists of 12 residues.

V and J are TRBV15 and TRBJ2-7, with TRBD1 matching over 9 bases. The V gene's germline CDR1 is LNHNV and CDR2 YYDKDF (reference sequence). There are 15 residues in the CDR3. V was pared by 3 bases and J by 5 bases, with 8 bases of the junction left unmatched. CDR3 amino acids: CATSRKTGGLNEQYF. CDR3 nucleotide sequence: TGTGCCACCAGCAGGAAAACAGGGGGCCTAAACGAGCAGTACTTC.

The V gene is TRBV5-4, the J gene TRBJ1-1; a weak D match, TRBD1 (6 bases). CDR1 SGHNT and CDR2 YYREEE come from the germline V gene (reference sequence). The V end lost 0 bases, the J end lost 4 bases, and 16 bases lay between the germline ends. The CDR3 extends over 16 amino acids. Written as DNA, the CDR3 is TGTGCCAGCAGCTTGGGCCCGCCGGTACAGGGCACTGAAGCTTTCTTT. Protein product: CASSLGPPVQGTEAFF.

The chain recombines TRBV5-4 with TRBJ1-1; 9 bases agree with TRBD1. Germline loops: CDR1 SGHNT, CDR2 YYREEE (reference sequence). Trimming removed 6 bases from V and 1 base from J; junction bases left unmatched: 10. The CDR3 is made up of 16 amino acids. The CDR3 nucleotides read TGTGCCAGCAACCAGGTGCCGGGACAGGGGAACACTGAAGCTTTCTTT. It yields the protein CASNQVPGQGNTEAFF.

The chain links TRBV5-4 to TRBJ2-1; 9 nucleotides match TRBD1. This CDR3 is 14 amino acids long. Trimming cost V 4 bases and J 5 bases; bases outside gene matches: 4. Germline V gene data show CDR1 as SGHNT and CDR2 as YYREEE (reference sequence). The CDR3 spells CASSGTGWNNEQFF. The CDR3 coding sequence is TGTGCCAGCAGCGGGACAGGGTGGAACAATGAGCAGTTCTTC. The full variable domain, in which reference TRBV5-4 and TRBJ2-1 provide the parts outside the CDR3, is ETGVTQSPTHLIKTRGQQVTLRCSSQSGHNTVSWYQQALGQGPQFIFQYYREEENGRGNFPPRFSGLQFPNYSSELNVNALELDDSALYLCASSGTGWNNEQFFGPGTRLTVL.

CDR3 in DNA: TGTGCCAGCAGCCGTTATCGTACCCAGCATTTT. Translation: CASSRYRTQHF. The chain links TRBV6-1 to TRBJ1-5; D call uncertain. Germline V CDR1 and CDR2: MNHNS, SASEGT. The germline V and J ends were trimmed by 6 bases and 11 bases, with 11 bases remaining between them. This CDR3 region has 11 residues.

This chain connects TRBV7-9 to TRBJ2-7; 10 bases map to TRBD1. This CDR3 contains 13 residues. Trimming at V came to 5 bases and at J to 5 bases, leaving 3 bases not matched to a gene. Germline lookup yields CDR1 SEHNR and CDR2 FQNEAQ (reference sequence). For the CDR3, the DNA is TGTGCCAGCAGCGACAGGGGGCCTGACGAGCAGTACTTC. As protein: CASSDRGPDEQYF.

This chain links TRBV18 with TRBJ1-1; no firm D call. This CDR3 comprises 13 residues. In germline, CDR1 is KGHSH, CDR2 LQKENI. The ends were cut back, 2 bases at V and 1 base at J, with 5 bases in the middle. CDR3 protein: CASSPNKNTEAFF. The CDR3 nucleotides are TGTGCCAGCTCACCAAACAAGAACACTGAAGCTTTCTTT.

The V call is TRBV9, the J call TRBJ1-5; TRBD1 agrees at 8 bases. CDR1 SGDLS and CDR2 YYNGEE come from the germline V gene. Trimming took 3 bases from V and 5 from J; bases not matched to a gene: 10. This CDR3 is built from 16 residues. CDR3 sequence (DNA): TGTGCCAGCAGCGGGACCACAGGGGGTGATGATCAGCCCCAGCATTTT. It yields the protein CASSGTTGGDDQPQHF.

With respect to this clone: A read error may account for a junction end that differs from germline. The CDR3, as DNA: TGTTCCAGCAGCCAGATCAGGGGTCGTGATTCACCCCTCCACTTT. Translated, it gives CSSSQIRGRDSPLHF. The chain combines TRBV7-9 with TRBJ1-6, with TRBD1 as a possible D gene (6 bases). From germline, CDR1 is SEHNR and CDR2 FQNEAQ (reference sequence). The CDR3 is 15 residues long.

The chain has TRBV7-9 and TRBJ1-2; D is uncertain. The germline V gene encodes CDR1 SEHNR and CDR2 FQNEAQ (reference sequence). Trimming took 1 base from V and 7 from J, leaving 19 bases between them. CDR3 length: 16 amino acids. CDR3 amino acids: CASSLGTSTRGSGYTF. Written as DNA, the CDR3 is TGTGCCAGCAGCTTAGGGACTTCAACGAGAGGGTCTGGCTACACCTTC.

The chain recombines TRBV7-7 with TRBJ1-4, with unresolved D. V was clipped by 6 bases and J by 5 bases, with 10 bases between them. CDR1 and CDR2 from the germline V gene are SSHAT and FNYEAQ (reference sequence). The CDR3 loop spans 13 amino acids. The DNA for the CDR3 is TGTGCCAGCAGTTCACAGATGAATGAAAAACTGTTTTTT. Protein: CASSSQMNEKLFF. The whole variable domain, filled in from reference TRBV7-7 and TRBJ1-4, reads GAGVSQSPRYKVTKRGQDVTLRCDPISSHATLYWYQQALGQGPEFLTYFNYEAQPDKSGLPSDRFSAERPEGSISTLTIQRTEQRDSAMYRCASSSQMNEKLFFGSGTQLSVL.

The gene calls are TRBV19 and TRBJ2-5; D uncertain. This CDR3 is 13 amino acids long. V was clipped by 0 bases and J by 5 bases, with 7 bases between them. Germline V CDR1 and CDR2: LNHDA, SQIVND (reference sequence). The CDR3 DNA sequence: TGTGCCAGTAGTATAGATCTAGAGGAGACCCAGTACTTC. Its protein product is CASSIDLEETQYF.

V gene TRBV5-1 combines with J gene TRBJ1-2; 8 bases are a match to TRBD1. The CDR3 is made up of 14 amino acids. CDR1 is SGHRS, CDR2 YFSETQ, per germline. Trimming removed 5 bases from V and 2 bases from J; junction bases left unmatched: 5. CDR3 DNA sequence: TGCGCCAGCAGGAGTACAGGGGGGAACTATGGCTACACCTTC. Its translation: CASRSTGGNYGYTF.

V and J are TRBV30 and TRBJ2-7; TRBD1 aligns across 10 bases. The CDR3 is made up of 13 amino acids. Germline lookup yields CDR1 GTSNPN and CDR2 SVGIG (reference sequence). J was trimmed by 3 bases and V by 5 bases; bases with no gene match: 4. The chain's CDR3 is CAWGTGADYEQYF. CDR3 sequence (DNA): TGTGCCTGGGGGACAGGGGCCGACTACGAGCAGTACTTC.

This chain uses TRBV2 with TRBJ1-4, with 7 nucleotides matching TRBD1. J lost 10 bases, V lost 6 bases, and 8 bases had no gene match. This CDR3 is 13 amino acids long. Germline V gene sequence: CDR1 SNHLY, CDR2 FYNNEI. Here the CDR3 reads CASSAGQGGKLFF. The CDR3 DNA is TGTGCCAGCAGCGCGGGGCAGGGGGGAAAACTGTTTTTT.

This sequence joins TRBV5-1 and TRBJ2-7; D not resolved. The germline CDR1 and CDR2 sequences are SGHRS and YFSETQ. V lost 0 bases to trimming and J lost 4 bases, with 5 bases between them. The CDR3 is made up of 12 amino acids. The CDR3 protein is CASSLDGYEQYF. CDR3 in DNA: TGCGCCAGCAGCTTGGACGGTTACGAGCAGTACTTC.

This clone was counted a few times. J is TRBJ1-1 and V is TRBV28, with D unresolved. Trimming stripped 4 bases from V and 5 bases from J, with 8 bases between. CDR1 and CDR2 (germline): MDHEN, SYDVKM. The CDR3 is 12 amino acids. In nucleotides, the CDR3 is TGTGCCAGCAGTTCACAGCGGACTGAAGCTTTCTTT. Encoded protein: CASSSQRTEAFF.

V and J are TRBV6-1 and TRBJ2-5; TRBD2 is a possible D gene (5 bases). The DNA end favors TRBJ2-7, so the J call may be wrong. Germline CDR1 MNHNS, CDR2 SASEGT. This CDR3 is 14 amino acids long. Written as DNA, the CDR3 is TGTGCCAGCAGTGAAACGGGGTTACCGTACGAGCAGTACTTC. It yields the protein CASSETGLPYEQYF.

The CDR3 nucleotides are TGTGCCAGCAGTCCACTAGCGATCTACGAGCAGTACTTC. Translating it yields CASSPLAIYEQYF. This sequence joins TRBV28 and TRBJ2-7, with 7 nucleotides matching TRBD2. The CDR3 contains 13 residues. J lost 3 bases, V lost 5 bases, and 4 bases had no gene match. The germline gives CDR1 MDHEN, CDR2 SYDVKM.

CDR3 loop: CASTTRGGSSYNEQFF. CDR3 nucleotide sequence: TGTGCCAGCACCACTCGGGGGGGTAGCTCCTACAATGAGCAGTTCTTC. The gene calls are TRBV25-1 and TRBJ2-1; 8 nucleotides agree with TRBD2. The V gene end was trimmed by 7 bases and the J gene end by 0 bases; junction bases not matched to a gene: 8. The CDR3 contains 16 residues. Germline CDR1 reads MGHDK; CDR2 reads SYGVNS.

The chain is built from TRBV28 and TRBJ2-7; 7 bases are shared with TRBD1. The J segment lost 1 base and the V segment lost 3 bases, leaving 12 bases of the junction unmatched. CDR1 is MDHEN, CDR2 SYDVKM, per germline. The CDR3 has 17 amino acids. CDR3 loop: CASSFLPATGISYEQYF. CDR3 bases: TGTGCCAGCAGTTTCCTCCCCGCGACAGGGATTTCCTACGAGCAGTACTTC.

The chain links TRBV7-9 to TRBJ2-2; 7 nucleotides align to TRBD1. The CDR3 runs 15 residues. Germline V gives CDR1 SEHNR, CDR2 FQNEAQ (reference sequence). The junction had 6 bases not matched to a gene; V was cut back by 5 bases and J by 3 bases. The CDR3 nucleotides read TGTGCCAGCAGCGCCAAGACAGGGTACACCGGGGAGCTGTTTTTT. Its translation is CASSAKTGYTGELFF.

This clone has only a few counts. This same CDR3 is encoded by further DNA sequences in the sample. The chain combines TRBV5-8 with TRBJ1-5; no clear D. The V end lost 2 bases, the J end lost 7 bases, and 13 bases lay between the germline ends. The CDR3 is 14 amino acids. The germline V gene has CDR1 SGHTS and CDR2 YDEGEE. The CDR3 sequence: CASSLRSTEQPQHF. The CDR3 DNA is TGTGCCAGCAGCTTAAGAAGTACAGAACAGCCCCAGCATTTT.

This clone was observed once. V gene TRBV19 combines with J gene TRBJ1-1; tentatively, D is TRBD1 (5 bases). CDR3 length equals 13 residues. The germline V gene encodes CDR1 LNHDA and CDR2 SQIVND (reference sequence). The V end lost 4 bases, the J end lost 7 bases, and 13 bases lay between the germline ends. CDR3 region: CASSTGTAVEAFF. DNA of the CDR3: TGTGCCAGTAGTACTGGGACTGCAGTTGAAGCTTTCTTT.

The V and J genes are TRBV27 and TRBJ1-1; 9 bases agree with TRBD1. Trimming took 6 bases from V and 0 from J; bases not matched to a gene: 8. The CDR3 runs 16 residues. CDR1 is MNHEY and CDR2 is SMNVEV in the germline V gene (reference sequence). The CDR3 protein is CASRLTGGLMNTEAFF. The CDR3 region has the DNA TGTGCCAGCAGATTGACAGGGGGGTTGATGAACACTGAAGCTTTCTTT.

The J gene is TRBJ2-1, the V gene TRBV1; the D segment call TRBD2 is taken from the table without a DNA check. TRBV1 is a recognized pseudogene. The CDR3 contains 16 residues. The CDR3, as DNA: TGCACCAGCAGCCAAGTGTTGGGGGGATCCTACAATGAGCAGTTCTTC. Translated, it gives CTSSQVLGGSYNEQFF.

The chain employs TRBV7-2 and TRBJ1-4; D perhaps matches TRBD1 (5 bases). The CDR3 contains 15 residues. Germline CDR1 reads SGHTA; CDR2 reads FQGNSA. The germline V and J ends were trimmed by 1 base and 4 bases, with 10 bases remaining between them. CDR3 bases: TGTGCCAGCAGCTTAGATGGGCAGGGTAATGAAAAACTGTTTTTT. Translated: CASSLDGQGNEKLFF.